A selection of T cell receptor beta chains follows, all from one sample in a study of CD8+ T cells in alopecia areata. Assay used: immunoSEQ multiplex PCR; TCRdb lists only in-frame clones, some missing. The sample includes about 180,000 clones, over 50% of them seen just once. The input for sequencing was CD4+ T cells sorted from blood, taken at week 0. These receptors came from a human donor with alopecia areata. Each CDR3 is given with its conserved first and last residue. D genes are given only for firm matches. Clone size is not always given. Where it is, it says once, few, many or a class for expanded clones.

abundance | d_gene | len | j_gene | v_gene | CDR3aa | CDR3nt
few | TRBD1 | 15 | TRBJ2-7 | TRBV5-6 | CASSLGQGAAYEQYF | TGTGCCAGTAGCCTCGGACAGGGGGCGGCCTACGAGCAGTACTTC
- | - | 13 | TRBJ1-5 | TRBV6-1 | CASRVDTNQPQHF | TGTGCCAGCAGAGTGGACACCAATCAGCCCCAGCATTTT
few | - | 11 | TRBJ1-2 | TRBV20-1 | CSARVGDGYTF | TGCAGTGCTAGAGTAGGGGATGGCTACACCTTC
- | TRBD1 | 14 | TRBJ2-3 | TRBV2 | CASSDWTGADTQYF | TGTGCCAGCAGTGACTGGACAGGGGCAGATACGCAGTATTTT
- | - | 15 | TRBJ2-5 | TRBV7-3 | CASSLRGAVQETQYF | TGTGCCAGCAGCTTAAGGGGGGCGGTTCAAGAGACCCAGTACTTC
- | - | 11 | TRBJ2-2 | TRBV18 | CASAQSGELFF | TGTGCCAGCGCCCAAAGCGGGGAGCTGTTTTTT
- | - | 13 | TRBJ2-5 | TRBV29-1 | CSVRPSVGETQYF | TGCAGCGTTCGTCCATCGGTCGGGGAGACCCAGTACTTC
- | - | 10 | TRBJ1-5 | TRBV2 | CASPNQPQHF | TGTGCCAGCCCAAATCAGCCCCAGCATTTT
few | - | 14 | TRBJ2-7 | TRBV29-1 | CSVVTDDPPYEQYF | TGCAGCGTTGTGACAGACGACCCCCCGTACGAGCAGTACTTC
- | - | 14 | TRBJ2-5 | TRBV18 | CASSPPSKQETQYF | TGTGCCAGCTCACCTCCGTCTAAACAAGAGACCCAGTACTTC
- | TRBD1 | 13 | TRBJ1-2 | TRBV30 | CAWSGTGESGYTF | TGTGCCTGGAGTGGGACAGGAGAGTCTGGGTACACCTTC
once | TRBD1 | 13 | TRBJ1-2 | TRBV30 | CAWTTTGAYGYTF | TGTGCCTGGACGACGACAGGGGCCTATGGCTACACCTTC
many | - | 14 | TRBJ2-3 | TRBV6-5 | CASRMDGLTDTQYF | TGTGCCAGCAGGATGGACGGGCTCACGGATACGCAGTATTTT
once | - | 15 | TRBJ2-3 | TRBV27 | CASSLGGLGTDTQYF | TGTGCCAGCAGTTTAGGAGGGCTGGGGACAGATACGCAGTATTTT